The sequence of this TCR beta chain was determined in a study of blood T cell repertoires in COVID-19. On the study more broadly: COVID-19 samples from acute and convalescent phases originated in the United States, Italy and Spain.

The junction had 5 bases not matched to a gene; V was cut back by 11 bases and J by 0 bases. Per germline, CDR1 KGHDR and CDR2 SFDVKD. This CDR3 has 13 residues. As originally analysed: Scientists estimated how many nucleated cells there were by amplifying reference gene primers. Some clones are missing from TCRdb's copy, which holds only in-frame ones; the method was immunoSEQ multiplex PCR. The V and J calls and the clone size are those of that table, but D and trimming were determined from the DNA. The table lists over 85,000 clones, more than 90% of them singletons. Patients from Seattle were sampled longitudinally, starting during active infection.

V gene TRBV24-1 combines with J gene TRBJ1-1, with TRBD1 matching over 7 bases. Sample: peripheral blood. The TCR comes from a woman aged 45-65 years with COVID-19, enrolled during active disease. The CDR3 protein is CASSQGMNTEAFF. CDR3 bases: TGTGCCAGCTCACAGGGGATGAACACTGAAGCTTTCTTT.